This T cell receptor (beta chain) was recorded in a study of T cells expressing NK-cell markers. The CDR3 sequence is 16 residues long. Germline V CDR1 and CDR2: SGHVS, FQNEAQ. TCRdb reprocessed the 5' RACE reads and reports one entry per CDR3 protein, with no DNA. Across roughly 150,000 distinct CDR3 sequences, the top ten clones capture roughly 18% of the sample. The sequenced material came from blood T cells: a sorted CD56 or NKG2C T cell subset, CD4+ or CD8+ T cells, or bulk PBMC T cells (not recorded which). The TCR comes from a woman between 18 and 69 years old in good health. V usage is TRBV7-8 and J usage is TRBJ2-5; TCRdb calls TRBD1, which cannot be checked without DNA. The CDR3 region is CASSLVSGFGQETQYF.